This TCR beta chain came from a study of T cell repertoires in cytomegalovirus infection. As for the study in general: Matching HLA type, along with CMV infection, was indicated by public TCR beta signatures.

MiXCR, run by TCRdb on the reads, gives a single entry per CDR3 protein. This table holds roughly 80,000 distinct CDR3 sequences, 24% found once. As to this clonotype: Its matching antigen is unknown.

Trimming shortened V by 4 bases and J by 3 bases, and 10 bases separated the two germline ends. The germline gives CDR1 MNHNS, CDR2 SASEGT. CDR3 length: 13 amino acids. This clonotype was sampled from a human donor in good health (CMV status not recorded). Some clones in this sample may be carry-over from other donors' samples. The chain carries TRBV6-1 and TRBJ2-7; D possibly matches TRBD1 or TRBD2 (5 bases each). The sample in question was CD8+ T cells from cultured PBMCs, obtained from culture after CMV antigen stimulation. The CDR3 DNA sequence: TGTGCCAGCAGTGGAGGGGTGCTCTACGAGCAGTACTTC. Residues: CASSGGVLYEQYF.